The following is a TCR beta chain sequence with its context. This clone was seen only once. What this receptor recognizes is not known. The record has no base qualities; no much larger clone is one base away. To sequence the TCRbeta CDR3 region, genomic DNA was isolated from the sorted cells. TCRbeta CDR3 regions were sequenced using the immunoSEQ Assay. The table was pulled from immuneACCESS by TCRdb, which kept in-frame rearrangements only. Such tables lose some clones; where checked, under half of the loss comes from unresolved V genes, and the rest has no known cause. For this sample the table gives about 21,000 clones, of which 88% were detected only once. The ten largest clonotypes hold approximately 12% of the sample. The data derive from a study of OX40 agonist ivuxolimab in advanced cancers. Context from the whole study: Ivuxolimab was a fully human IgG2 agonistic monoclonal antibody targeting the costimulatory receptor OX40 (CD134). Intravenous ivuxolimab was administered to patients every 2 weeks at six dose levels: 0.01, 0.1, 0.3, 1.5, 3 and 10 mg/kg. Of the approximately 50 patients in dose escalation, 19 had hepatocellular carcinoma, about 15 had melanoma, 9 had renal cell carcinoma and 9 had head and neck cancer. A male proportion of around 80% and a mean age of approximately 55 years, ranging from about 23 to 90, were recorded for the dose-escalation cohort. Patients were allowed to have had prior anti-PD-1, anti-PD-L1 or anti-CTLA-4 therapy, and 40% of the dose-escalation patients had previously received checkpoint inhibitors. Partial responses occurred in three dose-escalation patients, of whom one had hepatocellular carcinoma and two had cutaneous melanoma. The purpose of peripheral TCRbeta sequencing was to test whether ivuxolimab changed TCR sequence diversity and led to clonal T-cell expansion. The monotherapy dose-escalation portion (N ≈ 50 patients) of the phase I ivuxolimab trial is reported in the paper.

Summary of the overall study and its limitations: Which antigens the clonally expanded peripheral T cells were specific for was not determined. In the 0.1-3.0 mg/kg groups, partial responders had among the lowest normalized peripheral clonal expansion, particularly in CD8+ T cells. After ivuxolimab, expanded clones were on average more numerous among CD8+ T cells than among CD4+ T cells. At doses of 0.1 to 3.0 mg/kg, clonal expansion of both CD4+ and CD8+ blood T cells was observed from baseline to week 6. Low levels of normalized T-cell clonal expansion were also seen in some patients who did not respond.

Patients with autoimmune disease history or receiving systemic immunosuppression were excluded from the trial. In every dose cohort, peripheral blood was drawn for TCR sequencing at baseline, cycle 4 day 1, and cycle 7 day 1. The samples were taken from a phase I, first-in-human, multicenter, open-label dose-escalation trial of ivuxolimab. Adults with locally advanced or metastatic melanoma, renal cell, hepatocellular, or head and neck squamous cell carcinoma were enrolled in the trial. Before TCR sequencing, CD4+ and CD8+ T cells were separately sorted from peripheral blood. Between the V and J ends, shortened by 0 bases and 9 bases respectively, the junction contains 7 bases. The CDR3 measures 12 amino acids from cysteine to phenylalanine. Just the 36-base CDR3 DNA is kept, in frame starting at base 1. The germline V gene sets CDR1 to SGHRS and CDR2 to YFSETQ.

The chain is made from TRBV5-1 and TRBJ2-1; the D gene is perhaps TRBD2, from 5 matching bases. The sequence was collected from an adult with an advanced solid tumor such as melanoma, head and neck, liver or kidney cancer. Sequenced material: CD4+ or CD8+ T cells sorted from blood, taken in a trial of the OX40 agonist ivuxolimab. The DNA reads TGCGCCAGCAGCTTGGCCGCGGGTGAGCAGTTCTTC. Its amino acids are CASSLAAGEQFF.